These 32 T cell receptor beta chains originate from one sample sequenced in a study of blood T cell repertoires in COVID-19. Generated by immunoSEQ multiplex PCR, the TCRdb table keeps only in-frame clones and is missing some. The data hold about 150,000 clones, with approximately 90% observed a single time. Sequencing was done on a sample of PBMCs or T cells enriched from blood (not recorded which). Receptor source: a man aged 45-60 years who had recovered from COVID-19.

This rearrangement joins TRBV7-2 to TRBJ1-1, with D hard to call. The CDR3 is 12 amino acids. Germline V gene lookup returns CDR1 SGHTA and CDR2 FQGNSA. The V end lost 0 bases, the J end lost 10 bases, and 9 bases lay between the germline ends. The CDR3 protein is CASSLAPGRAFF. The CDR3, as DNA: TGTGCCAGCAGCTTAGCGCCTGGGAGAGCTTTCTTT.

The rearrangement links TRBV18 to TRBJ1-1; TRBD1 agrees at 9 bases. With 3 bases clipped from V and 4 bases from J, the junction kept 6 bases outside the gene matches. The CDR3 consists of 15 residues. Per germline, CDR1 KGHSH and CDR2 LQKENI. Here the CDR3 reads CASSPPTGGGTEAFF. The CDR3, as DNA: TGTGCCAGCTCACCTCCGACAGGGGGAGGCACTGAAGCTTTCTTT.

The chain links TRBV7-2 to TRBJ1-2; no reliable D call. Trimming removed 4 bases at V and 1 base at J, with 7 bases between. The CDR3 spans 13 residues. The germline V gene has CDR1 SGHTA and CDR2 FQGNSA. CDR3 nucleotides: TGTGCCAGCAGCTCTCAGGTTAACTATGGCTACACCTTC. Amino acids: CASSSQVNYGYTF.

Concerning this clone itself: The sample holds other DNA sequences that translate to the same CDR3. CDR3 nucleotide sequence: TGTGCCAGCAGCTTAGGTCTAGCGGGAGATACGCAGTATTTT. As protein: CASSLGLAGDTQYF. The genes are TRBV7-2 and TRBJ2-3; 8 positions agree with TRBD2. Per germline, CDR1 SGHTA and CDR2 FQGNSA. This CDR3 comprises 14 residues. The J segment lost 5 bases and the V segment lost 1 base, leaving 2 bases of the junction unmatched.

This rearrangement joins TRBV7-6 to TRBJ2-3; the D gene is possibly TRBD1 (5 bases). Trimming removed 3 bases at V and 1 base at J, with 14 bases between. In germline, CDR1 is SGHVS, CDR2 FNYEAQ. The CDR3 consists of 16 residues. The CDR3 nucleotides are TGTGCCAGCAGCTTGGATGCAGGGTTAGGCACAGATACGCAGTATTTT. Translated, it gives CASSLDAGLGTDTQYF.

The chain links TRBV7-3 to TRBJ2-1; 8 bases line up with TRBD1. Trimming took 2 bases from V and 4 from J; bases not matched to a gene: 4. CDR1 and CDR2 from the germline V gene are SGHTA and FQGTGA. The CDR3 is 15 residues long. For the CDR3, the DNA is TGTGCCAGCAGCTTACTAGGACAGGGTTACAATGAGCAGTTCTTC. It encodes CASSLLGQGYNEQFF.

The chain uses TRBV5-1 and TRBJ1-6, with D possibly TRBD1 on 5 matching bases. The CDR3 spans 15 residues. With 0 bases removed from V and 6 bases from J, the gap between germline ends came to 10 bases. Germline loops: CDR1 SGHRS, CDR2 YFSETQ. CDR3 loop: CASSLGQLSNSPLHF. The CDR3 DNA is TGCGCCAGCAGCTTGGGACAGCTCTCTAATTCACCCCTCCACTTT.

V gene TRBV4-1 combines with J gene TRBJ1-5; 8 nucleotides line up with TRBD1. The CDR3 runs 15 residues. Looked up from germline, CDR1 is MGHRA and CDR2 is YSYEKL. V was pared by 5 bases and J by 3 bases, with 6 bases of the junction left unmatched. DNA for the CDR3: TGCGCCAGCAGCGACCGGACAGGGATCAATCAGCCCCAGCATTTT. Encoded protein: CASSDRTGINQPQHF.

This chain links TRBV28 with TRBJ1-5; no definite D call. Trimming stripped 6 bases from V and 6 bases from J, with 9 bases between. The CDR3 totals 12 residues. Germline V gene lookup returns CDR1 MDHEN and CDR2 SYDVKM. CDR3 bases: TGTGCCAGCAGCTGGTCGGGTCAGCCCCAGCATTTT. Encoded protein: CASSWSGQPQHF.

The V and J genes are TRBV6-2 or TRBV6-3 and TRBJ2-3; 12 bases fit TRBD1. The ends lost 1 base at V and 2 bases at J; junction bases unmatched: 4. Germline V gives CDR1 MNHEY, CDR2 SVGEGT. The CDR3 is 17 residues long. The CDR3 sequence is CASSYFRDRGHTDTQYF. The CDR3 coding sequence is TGTGCCAGCAGTTACTTCCGGGACAGGGGGCACACAGATACGCAGTATTTT.

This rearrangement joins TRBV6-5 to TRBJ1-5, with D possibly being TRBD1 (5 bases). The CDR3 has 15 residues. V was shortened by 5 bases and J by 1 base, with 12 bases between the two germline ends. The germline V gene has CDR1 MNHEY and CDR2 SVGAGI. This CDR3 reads CASSLDTTSNQPQHF. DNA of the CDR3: TGTGCCAGCAGTCTGGACACCACAAGCAATCAGCCCCAGCATTTT.

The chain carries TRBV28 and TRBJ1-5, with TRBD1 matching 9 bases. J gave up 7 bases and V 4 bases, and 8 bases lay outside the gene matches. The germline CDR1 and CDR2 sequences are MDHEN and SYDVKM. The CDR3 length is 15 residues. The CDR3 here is CASSSPTGGGQPQHF. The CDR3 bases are TGTGCCAGCAGTTCACCCACAGGGGGCGGGCAGCCCCAGCATTTT.

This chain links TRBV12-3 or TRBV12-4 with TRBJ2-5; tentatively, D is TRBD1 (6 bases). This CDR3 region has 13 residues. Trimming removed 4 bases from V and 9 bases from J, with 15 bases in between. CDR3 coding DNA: TGTGCCAGCAGTTCCACAGGGCGATCGTCCCAGTACTTC. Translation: CASSSTGRSSQYF.

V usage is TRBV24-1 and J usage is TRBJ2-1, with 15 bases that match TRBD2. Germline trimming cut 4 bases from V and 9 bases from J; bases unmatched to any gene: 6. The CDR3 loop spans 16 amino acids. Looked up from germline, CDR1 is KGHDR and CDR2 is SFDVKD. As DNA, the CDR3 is TGTGCCACCAGTGACCGGACTAGCGGGGGGGTATCTGAGCAGTTCTTC. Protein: CATSDRTSGGVSEQFF.

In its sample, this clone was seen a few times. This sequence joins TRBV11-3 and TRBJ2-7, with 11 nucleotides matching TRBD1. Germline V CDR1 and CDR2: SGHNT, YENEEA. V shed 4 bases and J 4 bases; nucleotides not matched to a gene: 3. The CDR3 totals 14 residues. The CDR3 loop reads CASSYGQGAYEQYF. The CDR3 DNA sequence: TGTGCCAGCAGCTACGGACAGGGGGCTTACGAGCAGTACTTC.

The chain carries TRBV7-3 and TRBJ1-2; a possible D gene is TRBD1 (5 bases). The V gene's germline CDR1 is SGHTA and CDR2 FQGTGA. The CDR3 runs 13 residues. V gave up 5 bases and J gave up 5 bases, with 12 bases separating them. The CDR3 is CASSANPGYGYTF. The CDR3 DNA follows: TGTGCCAGCAGCGCAAATCCAGGGTATGGCTACACCTTC.

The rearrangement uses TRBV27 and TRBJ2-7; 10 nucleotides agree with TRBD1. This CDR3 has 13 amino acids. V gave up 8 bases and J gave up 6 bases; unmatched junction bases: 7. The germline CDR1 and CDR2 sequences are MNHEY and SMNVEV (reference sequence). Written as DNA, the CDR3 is TGTGCCAGCGCCACGGACAGGGGGGGCGAGCAGTACTTC. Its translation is CASATDRGGEQYF.

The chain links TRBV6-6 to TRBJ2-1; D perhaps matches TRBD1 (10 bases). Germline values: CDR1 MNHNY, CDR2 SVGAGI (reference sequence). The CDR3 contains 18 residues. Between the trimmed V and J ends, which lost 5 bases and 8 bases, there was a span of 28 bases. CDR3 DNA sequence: TGTGCCAGCAGTCCGAAGGGACAGGGGTTGGGACTAGCTGATGAGCAGTTCTTC. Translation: CASSPKGQGLGLADEQFF.

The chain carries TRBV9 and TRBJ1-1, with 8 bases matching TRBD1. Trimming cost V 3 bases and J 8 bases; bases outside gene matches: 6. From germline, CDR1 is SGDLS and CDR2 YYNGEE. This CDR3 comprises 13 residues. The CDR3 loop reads CASSGTGPAEAFF. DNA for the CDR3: TGTGCCAGCAGCGGGACAGGGCCAGCGGAAGCTTTCTTT.

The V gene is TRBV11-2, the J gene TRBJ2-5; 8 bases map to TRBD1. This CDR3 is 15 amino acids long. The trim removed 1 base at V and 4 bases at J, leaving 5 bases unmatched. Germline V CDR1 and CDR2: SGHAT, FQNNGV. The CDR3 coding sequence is TGTGCCAGCAGCTTAGCCAGGACAGGGTCAGAGACCCAGTACTTC. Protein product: CASSLARTGSETQYF.

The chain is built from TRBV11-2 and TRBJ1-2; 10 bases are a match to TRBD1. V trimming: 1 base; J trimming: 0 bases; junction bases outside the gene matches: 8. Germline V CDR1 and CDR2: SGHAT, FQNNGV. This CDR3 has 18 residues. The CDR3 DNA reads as TGTGCCAGCAGCTTAGTCGGTGACAGGGGGCTTACTAACTATGGCTACACCTTC. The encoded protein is CASSLVGDRGLTNYGYTF.

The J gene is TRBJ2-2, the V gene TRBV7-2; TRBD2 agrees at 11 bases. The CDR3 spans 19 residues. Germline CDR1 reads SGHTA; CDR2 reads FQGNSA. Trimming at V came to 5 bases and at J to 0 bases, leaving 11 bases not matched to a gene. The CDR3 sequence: CASSRRPGTSGPNTGELFF. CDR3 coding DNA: TGTGCCAGCAGCAGGAGGCCCGGGACTAGCGGACCGAACACCGGGGAGCTGTTTTTT.

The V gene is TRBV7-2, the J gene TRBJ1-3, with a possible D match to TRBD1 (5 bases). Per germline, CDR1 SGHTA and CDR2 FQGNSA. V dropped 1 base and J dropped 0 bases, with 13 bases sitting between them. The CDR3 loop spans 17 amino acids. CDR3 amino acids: CASSLVGGILSGNTIYF. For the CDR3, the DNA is TGTGCCAGCAGCTTAGTGGGGGGGATTCTCTCTGGAAACACCATATATTTT.

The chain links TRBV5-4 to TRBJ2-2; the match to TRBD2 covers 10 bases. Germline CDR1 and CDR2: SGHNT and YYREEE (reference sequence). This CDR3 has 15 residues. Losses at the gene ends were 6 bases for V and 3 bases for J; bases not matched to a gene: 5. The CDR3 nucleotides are TGTGCCAGCACCTACCTAGCGGGAGACACCGGGGAGCTGTTTTTT. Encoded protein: CASTYLAGDTGELFF. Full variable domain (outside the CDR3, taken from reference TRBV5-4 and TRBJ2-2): ETGVTQSPTHLIKTRGQQVTLRCSSQSGHNTVSWYQQALGQGPQFIFQYYREEENGRGNFPPRFSGLQFPNYSSELNVNALELDDSALYLCASTYLAGDTGELFFGEGSRLTVL.

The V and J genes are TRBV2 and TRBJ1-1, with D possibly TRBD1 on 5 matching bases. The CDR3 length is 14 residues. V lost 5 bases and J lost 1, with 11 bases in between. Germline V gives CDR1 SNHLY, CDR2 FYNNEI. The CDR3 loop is CASSSYRPNTEAFF. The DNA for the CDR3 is TGTGCCAGCAGTTCCTACAGGCCGAACACTGAAGCTTTCTTT. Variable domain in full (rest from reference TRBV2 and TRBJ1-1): EPEVTQTPSHQVTQMGQEVILRCVPISNHLYFYWYRQILGQKVEFLVSFYNNEISEKSEIFDDQFSVERPDGSNFTLKIRSTKLEDSAMYFCASSSYRPNTEAFFGQGTRLTVV.

For the CDR3, the DNA is TGCGCCAGCAGCTTGGGACTTCAAGAGACCCAGTACTTC. Its protein product is CASSLGLQETQYF. V usage is TRBV5-1 and J usage is TRBJ2-5; D call uncertain. V lost 0 bases, J lost 2 bases, and 5 bases lay in between. Germline CDR1 is SGHRS and CDR2 is YFSETQ. The CDR3 extends over 13 amino acids.

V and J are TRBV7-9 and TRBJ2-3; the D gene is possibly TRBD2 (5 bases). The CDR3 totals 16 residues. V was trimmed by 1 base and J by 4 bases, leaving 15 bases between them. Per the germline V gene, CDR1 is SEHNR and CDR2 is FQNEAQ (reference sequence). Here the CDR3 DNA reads TGTGCCAGCAGCTTAGAGGGCGGGTTTACGGCAGATACGCAGTATTTT. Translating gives CASSLEGGFTADTQYF.

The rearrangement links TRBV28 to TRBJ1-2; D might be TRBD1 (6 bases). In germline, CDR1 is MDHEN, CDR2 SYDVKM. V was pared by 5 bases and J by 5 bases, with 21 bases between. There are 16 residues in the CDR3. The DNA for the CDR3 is TGTGCCAGCAGTCTGGGACAACTCCCTATACTTTATGGCTACACCTTC. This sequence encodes CASSLGQLPILYGYTF.

The CDR3 bases are TGTGCCAGCAAAGACAGCTGGAACACTGAAGCTTTCTTT. It encodes CASKDSWNTEAFF. The V and J genes are TRBV28 and TRBJ1-1; maybe TRBD1 (5 bases). The CDR3 totals 13 residues. Trimming removed 7 bases from V and 1 base from J, with 10 bases in between. In germline, CDR1 is MDHEN, CDR2 SYDVKM.

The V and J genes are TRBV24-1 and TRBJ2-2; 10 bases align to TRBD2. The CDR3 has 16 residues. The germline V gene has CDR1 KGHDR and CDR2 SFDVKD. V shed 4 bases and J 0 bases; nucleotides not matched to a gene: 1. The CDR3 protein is CATSDLAGANTGELFF. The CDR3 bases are TGTGCCACCAGTGACCTAGCGGGGGCGAACACCGGGGAGCTGTTTTTT.

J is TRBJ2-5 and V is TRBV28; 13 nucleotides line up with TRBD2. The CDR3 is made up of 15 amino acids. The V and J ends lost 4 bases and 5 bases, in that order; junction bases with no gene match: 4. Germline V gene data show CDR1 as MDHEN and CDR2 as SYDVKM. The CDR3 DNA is TGTGCCAGCAGTTCACTAGCGGGGGGGACGGAGACCCAGTACTTC. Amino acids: CASSSLAGGTETQYF.

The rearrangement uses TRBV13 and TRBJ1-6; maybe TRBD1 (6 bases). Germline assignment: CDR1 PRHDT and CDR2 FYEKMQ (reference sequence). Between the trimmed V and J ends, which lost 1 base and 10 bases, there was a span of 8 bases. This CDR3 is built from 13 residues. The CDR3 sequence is CASSLDRESPLHF. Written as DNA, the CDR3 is TGTGCCAGCAGCTTAGACAGGGAATCACCCCTCCACTTT.